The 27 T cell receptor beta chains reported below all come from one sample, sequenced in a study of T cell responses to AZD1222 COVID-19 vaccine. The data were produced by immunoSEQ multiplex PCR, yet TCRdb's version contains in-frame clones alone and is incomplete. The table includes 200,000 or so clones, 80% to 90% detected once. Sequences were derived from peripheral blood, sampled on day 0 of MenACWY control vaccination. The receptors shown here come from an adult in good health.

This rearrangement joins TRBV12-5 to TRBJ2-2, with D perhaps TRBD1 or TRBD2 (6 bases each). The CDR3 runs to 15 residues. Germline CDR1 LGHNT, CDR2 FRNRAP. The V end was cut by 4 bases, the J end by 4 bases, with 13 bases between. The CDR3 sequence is CASGSGPGATGELFF. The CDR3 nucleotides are TGTGCTAGTGGTTCGGGACCGGGGGCCACCGGGGAGCTGTTTTTT.

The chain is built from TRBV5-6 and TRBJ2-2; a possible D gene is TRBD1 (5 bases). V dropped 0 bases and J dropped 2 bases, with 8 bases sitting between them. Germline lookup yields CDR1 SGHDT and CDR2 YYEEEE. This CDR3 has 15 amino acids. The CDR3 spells CASSLEQANTGELFF. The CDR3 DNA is TGTGCCAGCAGCTTGGAACAGGCTAACACCGGGGAGCTGTTTTTT.

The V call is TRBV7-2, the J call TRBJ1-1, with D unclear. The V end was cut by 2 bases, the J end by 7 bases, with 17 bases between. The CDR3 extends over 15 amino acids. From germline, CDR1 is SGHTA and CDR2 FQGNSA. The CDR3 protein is CASSLRAVGKDEAFF. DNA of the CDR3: TGTGCCAGCAGCTTAAGGGCCGTAGGGAAGGATGAAGCTTTCTTT.

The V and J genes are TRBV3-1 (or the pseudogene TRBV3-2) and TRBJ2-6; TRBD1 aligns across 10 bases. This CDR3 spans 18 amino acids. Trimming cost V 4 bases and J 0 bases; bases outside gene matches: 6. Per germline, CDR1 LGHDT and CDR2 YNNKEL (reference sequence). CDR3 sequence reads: CASSLRTGGISGANVLTF. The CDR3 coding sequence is TGTGCCAGCAGCCTCAGGACAGGGGGAATCTCTGGGGCCAACGTCCTGACTTTC.

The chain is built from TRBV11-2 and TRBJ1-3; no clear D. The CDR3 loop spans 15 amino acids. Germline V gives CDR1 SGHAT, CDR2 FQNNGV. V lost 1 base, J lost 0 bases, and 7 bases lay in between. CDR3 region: CASSLGQPSGNTIYF. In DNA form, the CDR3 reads TGTGCCAGCAGCTTAGGGCAGCCCTCTGGAAACACCATATATTTT.

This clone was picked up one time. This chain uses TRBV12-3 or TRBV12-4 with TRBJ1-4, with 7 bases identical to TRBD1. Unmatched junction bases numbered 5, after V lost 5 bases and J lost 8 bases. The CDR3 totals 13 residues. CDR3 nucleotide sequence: TGTGCCAGCAGTCAGGGGGGAGGAGAAAAACTGTTTTTT. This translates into CASSQGGGEKLFF.

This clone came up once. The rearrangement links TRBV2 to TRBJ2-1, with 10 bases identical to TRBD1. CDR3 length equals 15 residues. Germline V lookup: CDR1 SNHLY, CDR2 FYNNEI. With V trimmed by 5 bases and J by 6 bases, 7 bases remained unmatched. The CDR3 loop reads CASSQKRTGGNEQFF. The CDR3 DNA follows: TGTGCCAGCAGTCAGAAAAGGACAGGGGGCAATGAGCAGTTCTTC.

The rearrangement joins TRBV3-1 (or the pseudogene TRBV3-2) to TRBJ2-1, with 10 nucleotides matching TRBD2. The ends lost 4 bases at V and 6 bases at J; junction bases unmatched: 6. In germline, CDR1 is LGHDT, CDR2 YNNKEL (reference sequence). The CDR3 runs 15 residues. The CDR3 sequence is CASSLGLAETNEQFF. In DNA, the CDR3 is TGTGCCAGCAGCCTAGGACTAGCGGAGACCAATGAGCAGTTCTTC.

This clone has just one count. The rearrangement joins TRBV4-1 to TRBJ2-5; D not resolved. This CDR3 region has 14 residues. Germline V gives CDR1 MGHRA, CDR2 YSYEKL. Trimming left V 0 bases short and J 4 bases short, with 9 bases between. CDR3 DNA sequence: TGCGCCAGCAGCCAAGATGGGGTTCGAGAGACCCAGTACTTC. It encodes CASSQDGVRETQYF.

In DNA, the CDR3 is TGCACCAGCAGCCATATACAGACAGGGGCTGGCAATCAGCCCCAGCATTTT. Translating gives CTSSHIQTGAGNQPQHF. This chain uses TRBV1 with TRBJ1-5; the table's TRBD1 call for D was not verified on the DNA. TRBV1 is noted as a pseudogene. The CDR3 contains 17 residues.

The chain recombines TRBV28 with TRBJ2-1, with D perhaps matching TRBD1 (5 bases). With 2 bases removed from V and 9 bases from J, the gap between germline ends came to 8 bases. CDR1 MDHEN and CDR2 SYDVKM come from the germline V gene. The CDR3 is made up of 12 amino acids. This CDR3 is CASSLGALEQFF. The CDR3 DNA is TGTGCCAGCAGTTTAGGGGCCCTTGAGCAGTTCTTC.

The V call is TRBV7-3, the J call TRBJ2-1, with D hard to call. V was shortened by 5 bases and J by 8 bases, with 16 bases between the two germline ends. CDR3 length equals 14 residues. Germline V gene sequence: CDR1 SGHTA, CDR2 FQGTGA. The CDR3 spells CASSPQGRFDEQFF. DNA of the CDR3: TGTGCCAGCAGCCCACAAGGCAGGTTCGATGAGCAGTTCTTC.

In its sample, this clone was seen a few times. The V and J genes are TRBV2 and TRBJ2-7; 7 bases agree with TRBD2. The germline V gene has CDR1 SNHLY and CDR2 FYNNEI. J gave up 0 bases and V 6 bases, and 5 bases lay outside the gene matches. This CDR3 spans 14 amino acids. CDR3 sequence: CASRIAGVSYEQYF. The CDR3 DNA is TGTGCCAGCAGGATTGCGGGAGTCTCCTACGAGCAGTACTTC.

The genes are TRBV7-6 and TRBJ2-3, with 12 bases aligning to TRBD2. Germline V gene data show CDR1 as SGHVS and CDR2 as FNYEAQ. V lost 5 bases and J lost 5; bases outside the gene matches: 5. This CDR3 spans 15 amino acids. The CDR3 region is CASSLGGLAGDTQYF. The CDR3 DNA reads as TGTGCCAGCAGCCTAGGGGGACTAGCGGGAGATACGCAGTATTTT. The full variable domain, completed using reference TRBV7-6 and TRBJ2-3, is GAGVSQSPRYKVTKRGQDVALRCDPISGHVSLYWYRQALGQGPEFLTYFNYEAQQDKSGLPNDRFSAERPEGSISTLTIQRTEQRDSAMYRCASSLGGLAGDTQYFGPGTRLTVL.

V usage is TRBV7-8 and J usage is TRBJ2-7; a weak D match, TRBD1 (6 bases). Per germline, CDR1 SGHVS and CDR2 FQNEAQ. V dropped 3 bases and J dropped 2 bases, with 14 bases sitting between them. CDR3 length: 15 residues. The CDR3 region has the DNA TGTGCCAGCAGCTTGGGATACAGGGCAGCCTACGAGCAGTACTTC. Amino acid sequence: CASSLGYRAAYEQYF.

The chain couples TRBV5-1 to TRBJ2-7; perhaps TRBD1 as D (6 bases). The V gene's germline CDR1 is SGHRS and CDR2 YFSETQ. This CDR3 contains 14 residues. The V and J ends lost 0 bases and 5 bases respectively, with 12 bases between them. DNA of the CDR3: TGCGCCAGCAGCTTGGGCCAGGGGAGCCACGAGCAGTACTTC. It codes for CASSLGQGSHEQYF.

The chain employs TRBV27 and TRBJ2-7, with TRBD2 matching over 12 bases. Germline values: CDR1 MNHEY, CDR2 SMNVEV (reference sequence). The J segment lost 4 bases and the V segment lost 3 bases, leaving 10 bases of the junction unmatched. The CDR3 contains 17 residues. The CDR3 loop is CASSFGPLAGGPYEQYF. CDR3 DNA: TGTGCCAGCAGTTTCGGGCCCCTAGCGGGAGGGCCTTACGAGCAGTACTTC.

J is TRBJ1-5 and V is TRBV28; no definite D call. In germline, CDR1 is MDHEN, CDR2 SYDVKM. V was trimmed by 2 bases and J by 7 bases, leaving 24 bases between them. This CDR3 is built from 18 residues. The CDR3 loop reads CASSLVRDVGSSRQPQHF. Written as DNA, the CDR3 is TGTGCCAGCAGTTTAGTGAGGGATGTTGGGTCTTCGCGGCAGCCCCAGCATTTT.

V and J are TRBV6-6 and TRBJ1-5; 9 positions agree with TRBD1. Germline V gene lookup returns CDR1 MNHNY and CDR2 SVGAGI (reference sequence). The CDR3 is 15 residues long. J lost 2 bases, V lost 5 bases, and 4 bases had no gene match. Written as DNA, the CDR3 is TGTGCCAGCAGTCTGGACAGGGGCGGCAATCAGCCCCAGCATTTT. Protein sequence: CASSLDRGGNQPQHF.

The DNA of the CDR3 is TGTGCCTGGAGTACGGGGGGAAGGAGCACAGATACGCAGTATTTT. It specifies CAWSTGGRSTDTQYF. This chain joins TRBV30 and TRBJ2-3; 7 bases match TRBD2. The CDR3 totals 15 residues. Germline V lookup: CDR1 GTSNPN, CDR2 SVGIG (reference sequence). Trimming cost V 2 bases and J 0 bases; bases outside gene matches: 5.

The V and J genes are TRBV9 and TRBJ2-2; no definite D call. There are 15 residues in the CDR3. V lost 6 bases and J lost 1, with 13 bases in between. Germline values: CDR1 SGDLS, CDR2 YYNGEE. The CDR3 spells CASTSSLVNTGELFF. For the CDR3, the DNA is TGTGCCAGCACCTCCTCACTCGTGAACACCGGGGAGCTGTTTTTT.

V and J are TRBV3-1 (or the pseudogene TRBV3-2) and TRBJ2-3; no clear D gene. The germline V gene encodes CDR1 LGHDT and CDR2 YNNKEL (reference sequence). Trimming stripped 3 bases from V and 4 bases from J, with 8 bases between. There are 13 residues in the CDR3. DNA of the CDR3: TGTGCCAGCAGCCAGGAGTGGTCAGATACGCAGTATTTT. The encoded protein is CASSQEWSDTQYF.

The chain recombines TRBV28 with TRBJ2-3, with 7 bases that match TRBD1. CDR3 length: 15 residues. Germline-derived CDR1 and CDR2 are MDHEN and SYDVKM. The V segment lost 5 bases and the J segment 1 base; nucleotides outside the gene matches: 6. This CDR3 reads CASSARTGGTDTQYF. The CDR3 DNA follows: TGTGCCAGCAGTGCGAGGACAGGTGGCACAGATACGCAGTATTTT.

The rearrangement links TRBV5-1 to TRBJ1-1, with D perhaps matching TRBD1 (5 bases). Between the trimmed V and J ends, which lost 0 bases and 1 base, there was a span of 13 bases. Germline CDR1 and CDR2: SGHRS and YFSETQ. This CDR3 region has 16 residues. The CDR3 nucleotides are TGCGCCAGCAGCTTGGAAGGGACGAGGGGGAACACTGAAGCTTTCTTT. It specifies CASSLEGTRGNTEAFF.

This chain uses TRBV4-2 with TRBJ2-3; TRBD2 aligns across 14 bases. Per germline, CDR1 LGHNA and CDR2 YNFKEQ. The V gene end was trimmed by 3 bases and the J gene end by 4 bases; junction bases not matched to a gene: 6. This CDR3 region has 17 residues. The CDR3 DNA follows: TGTGCCAGCAGCCAGGGGACTAGCGGGGGTACGTCAGATACGCAGTATTTT. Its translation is CASSQGTSGGTSDTQYF.

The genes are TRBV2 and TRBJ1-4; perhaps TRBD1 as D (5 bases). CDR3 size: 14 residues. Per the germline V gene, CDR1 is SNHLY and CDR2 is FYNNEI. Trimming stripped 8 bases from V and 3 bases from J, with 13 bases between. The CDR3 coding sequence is TGTGCCAGCCGACCCGGGACGTCTAATGAAAAACTGTTTTTT. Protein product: CASRPGTSNEKLFF.

The CDR3 region is CASSPPSGAALSNQPQHF. CDR3 coding DNA: TGTGCCAGCAGCCCCCCCTCGGGTGCAGCTCTTAGCAATCAGCCCCAGCATTTT. J is TRBJ1-5 and V is TRBV7-6; D gene ambiguous. This CDR3 comprises 18 residues. The V gene's germline CDR1 is SGHVS and CDR2 FNYEAQ. V lost 5 bases and J lost 0, with 20 bases in between.